This is a list of T cell receptor beta chains from one sample in a study of blood T cell repertoires in COVID-19. Profiling relied on immunoSEQ multiplex PCR, and the TCRdb table lists in-frame clones only, not all of them. The sample lists around 450,000 clones, approximately 90% occurring once. The sequencing sample was made of PBMCs or T cells enriched from blood (not recorded which). These receptors were obtained from a woman under 30 with acute COVID-19. CDR3s leave out the opening cysteine and the closing phenylalanine or tryptophan. D genes are given only for firm matches.

V,D,CDR3
TRBV25-1,TRBD1,ASSSTGVREQY
TRBV11-2,.,ATAPNQETQY
TRBV7-9,.,ASSLAAGRPSYNEQF
TRBV2,.,ASSDGRRITLH
TRBV7-9,.,ASSTAVGIDTQY
TRBV29-1,TRBD1,SVEQGGTEAF
TRBV12-3/TRBV12-4,.,ASRDQGGGYT
TRBV11-2,.,ASSSHRGSYNSPLH
TRBV3-1/TRBV3-2,.,ASSLLTGNQETQY
TRBV19,TRBD1,ASSTGQVSYEQY
TRBV7-9,TRBD1,ASSPRTGTPTDTQY
TRBV15,.,ATSRDYPPQGRGYEQY
TRBV5-5,.,ASSLVWGVTEAF
TRBV4-2,.,ASSQVDDRKYQPQH
TRBV7-9,.,ASSSYGEQF
TRBV27,.,ASTLTGGDEQF
TRBV4-1,TRBD2,ASSQGRGGRLEQY
TRBV7-3,.,ASSLRAGDYNSPLH
TRBV30,TRBD1,AWGTGGREQY
TRBV11-2,.,ASSPTGGGETQY
TRBV15,.,ATSRDSRPYNEQF
TRBV9,TRBD2,ASSVEASGNYEQY